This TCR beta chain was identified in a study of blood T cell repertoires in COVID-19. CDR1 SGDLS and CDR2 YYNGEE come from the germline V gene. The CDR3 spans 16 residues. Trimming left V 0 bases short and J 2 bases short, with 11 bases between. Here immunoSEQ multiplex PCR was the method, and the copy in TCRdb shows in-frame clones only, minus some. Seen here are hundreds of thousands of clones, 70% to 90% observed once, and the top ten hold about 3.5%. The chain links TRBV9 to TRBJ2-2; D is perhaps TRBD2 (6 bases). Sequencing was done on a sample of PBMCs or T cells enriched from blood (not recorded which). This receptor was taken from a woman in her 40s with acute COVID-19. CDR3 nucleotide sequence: TGTGCCAGCAGCGTAGCTCTCGGGACTAACACCGGGGAGCTGTTTTTT. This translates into CASSVALGTNTGELFF.